This TCR beta chain was sequenced during a study of cytomegalovirus exposure and HLA in healthy donors (dated by TCRdb to 2016 to 2017). General notes on the study: An earlier analysis of 587 of the donors reported about 260 Gb of sequence data and 95 million to 120 million unique TCR beta sequences obtained from around 190 million T cells. Rather than using new phenotypic data, the later analysis identified candidate immune exposures from TCR beta sequences and from how often those sequences occurred across donors. The study profiled the T cell repertoires of hundreds of subjects by immunosequencing and related them to cytomegalovirus serostatus. Donor age, sex, ethnicity and CMV serostatus were collected together with the repertoire data. To study patterns of TCR occurrence, a later analysis re-analyzed previously published TCR beta repertoires from around 700 donors and added high-resolution HLA genotyping. Genome-wide SNP genotypes for about 65% of the 666 donors were used in a later genetic analysis, which treated that subset as a discovery cohort. Roughly 5 DR-DQ haplotypes were handled as single units for association and clustering, since linkage in the cohort was strong. In addition to the first cohort of roughly 670 subjects, a separate validation cohort of 120 different subjects was used. To predict cytomegalovirus infection status, the study brought together high-throughput TCR immunosequencing, statistical association of individual TCRs with disease status, and machine learning. About 320 gigabases of sequencing data and approximately 80 million unique TCR sequences were included in an early release covering about 600 HLA-typed donors. To decide whether each TCR beta V gene segment behaved as functional or pseudogenic, an earlier analysis of nearly 600 of the donors relied on high-throughput TCR beta sequencing. All discovery cohort repertoires had been generated using a single sequencing platform. HLA typing included class I and class II loci at four-digit resolution. The genetic ancestry cluster associated with self-reported Caucasian donors included about 84% of the approximately 430 genotyped donors. Across about 370 genotyped donors of the cohort, an average of about 240,000 unique TCR beta nucleotide sequences per donor were sequenced, and roughly a sixth of those sequences were non-productive. The study aimed to test whether signatures of past pathogen exposure could be identified by cataloging public T cell receptors. Typing coverage varied by locus: roughly 620-640 donors for A, B, C, DRB1 and DQB1; approximately 520 for DQA1; about 570 for DPA1; roughly 450 for DPB1.

Worth noting for this clone: This receptor's antigen is unknown. Base-call qualities are not available, and no considerably larger clone is one nucleotide away.

The trim is 3 bases for V and 6 bases for J, with a gap of 9 bases between the germline ends. The germline V gene provides CDR1 SGHNT and CDR2 YENEEA. From the cysteine through the phenylalanine, the CDR3 covers 13 amino acids. Solely the CDR3 DNA is kept, with 39 bases framed from the first base. Libraries came from the immunoSEQ multiplex PCR assay. For the multiplex PCR, a mixture combining 60 forward primers for TCR Vbeta segments and 13 reverse primers for TCR Jbeta segments was used. The CDR3 region of rearranged TCR beta genes was amplified from genomic DNA by a multiplex PCR assay. Amplified TCR beta libraries were sequenced as 87-base-pair reads on the Illumina HiSeq System. Processing in the source paper ran as follows. Across the 670 or so repertoires, a later analysis counted tens of millions of unique TCR beta chains, around 10 million of which were shared by at least two donors. To remove PCR and sequencing errors, raw reads were error-corrected and collapsed into unique sequences using a nearest-neighbor algorithm that merged closely related sequences. V, D and J gene segments were assigned by aligning CDR3 sequences to IMGT reference sequences. For a sequence to be retained, a match of at least six nucleotides was required to both a V gene segment and a J gene segment. A rearrangement counted as productive if the CDR3 had no stop codons and remained in frame with V and J, and every other rearrangement counted as non-productive. Following IMGT convention, CDR3 was defined as the stretch from the second conserved V-encoded cysteine up to the conserved J-encoded phenylalanine. Sequences without an unambiguous match to a single V gene segment were excluded from the earlier analysis of approximately 600 of the donors. An earlier analysis of a few hundred of the donors called V segments functional above 56.7% productive rearrangements and segregating when the between-donor standard deviation exceeded 5%. To diagnose cytomegalovirus status from the catalog of TCR beta chain sequences, a statistical classification framework was built. V and J gene assignment, in a later analysis, came from comparing TCR nucleotide sequences with IMGT/GENE-DB human TR gene sequences. A later analysis assigned CDR3 sequences and most-parsimonious VDJ recombination scenarios with the TCRdist pipeline. In a later analysis, each TCR beta chain was defined by its CDR3 amino acid sequence together with its V-gene family, and reads without a unique V-gene family were excluded. A later analysis removed 550 to 700 highly shared, low-generation-probability nucleotide sequences to deal with suspected cross-contamination and a sequencing artifact. In a later analysis, a clonal expansion index was calculated for each public chain from normalized within-repertoire ranks of inferred template counts. In a later analysis, generation probabilities were computed with a VDJ recombination model fitted to out-of-frame rearrangements, and the resulting probabilities were checked against IGoR. In a later analysis, TCR-TCR, TCR-HLA and TCR-CMV co-occurrence was scored with hypergeometric tests, and a repertoire-size bias correction was applied to TCR pairs. To estimate false discovery rates, a later analysis permuted the HLA or CMV assignments 20 times. In a later analysis, co-occurring TCRs were grouped using DBSCAN, with TCRdist sequence similarity added in when clustering inside HLA-allele-positive subsets. Co-occurrence clustering excluded repertoires with fewer than 30,000 or more than 120,000 public chains, plus five with anomalous nucleotide sharing. TCRdb's version of the immuneACCESS table is confined to in-frame rearrangements and falls short of the full clone set. An unresolved V gene accounts for under half of the shortfall where checked; the remainder is of unknown origin. Clone size and V and J calls were adopted from that table, with D and trimming inferred from the DNA. The sample has approximately 88,000 clones on record, around 77% of them singletons. Jointly, the top ten make up approximately 7.4% of the sample.

The cohort was made up of 666 healthy bone marrow donors. All cohort members were sampled while nominally healthy, although unrecorded immune exposures were likely present. The donor was CMV seropositive and was included in the group of some 290 seropositive cohort members. A peripheral blood sample was provided by each donor, and peripheral blood mononuclear cells were used for TCR beta sequencing. The Qiagen DNeasy Blood Extraction Kit was used to extract genomic DNA from the blood cell samples. The paper's findings and limits, for the study overall: A further reported finding was that TCR beta sequences accurately predicted the HLA-A and HLA-B alleles for most subjects in the first cohort. CMV serostatus was the only immune exposure information available for the cohort. Linkage disequilibrium might explain the correlated functional status among segregating V segments, but an unknown experimental factor could not be ruled out. The authors suggested that the approach could potentially be generalized to other disease states and immunological phenotypes. A later genetic analysis associated a missense DCLRE1C variant with V-gene and J-gene trimming of TCR beta chains, and an independent cohort replicated the association. Compared with equally common non-associated chains, HLA-associated TCR beta chains in a later analysis were more clonally expanded and had lower generation probabilities. Cytomegalovirus status was reported to be diagnosed by the classifier with high specificity and sensitivity in both the original and validation cohorts. The earlier analysis of a few hundred of the donors excluded 15 to 20 rarely observed V segments, including chromosome 9 orphons, because counts were too low. Because some donors lacked HLA typing at each locus, the association tests relied only on the typed subset. In a later analysis, TCR association rates were found to vary across HLA loci, with the most associated TCRs seen for DRB1 alleles and the fewest for HLA-C alleles. A later genetic analysis reported fewer N-insertions in productive TCRs among donors in an Asian-associated ancestry cluster than the roughly 620-donor mean. Strong co-occurrence of HLA alleles, especially DR and DQ, made assigning TCR associations to individual alleles difficult. Sequencing depth was assumed to be roughly uniform across donors in the presence/absence analyses, though that assumption may not hold. Three of the identified cytomegalovirus-associated TCR beta chains were confirmed in vitro to be specific for cytomegalovirus antigens. Most TCR sequences were seen in very few donors, while some public TCRs were found in many individuals. An earlier analysis of around 600 of the donors showed that most TCR beta V segments appeared in productive rearrangements either about 87% or about 30% of the time, which broadly matched IMGT annotations. A total of 150 to 200 TCR beta chains were listed by the study as associated with cytomegalovirus. In a later analysis, some 18,000 TCR beta sequences were associated with specific HLA alleles at a false discovery rate of 0.05. A later analysis reported that several top co-occurrence clusters appeared linked to parvovirus B19, influenza, CMV and Epstein-Barr virus. In this cohort, only TCR beta chains were sequenced, and detectable features were limited by the absence of alpha or paired-chain data. Some IMGT-functional V segments, including TRBV6-2 and TRBV6-3, could not be told apart with the 87-base-pair reads, so those segments were excluded. A cluster of highly shared sequence variants was judged likely to represent a technical artifact of the sequencing pipeline. According to a later analysis, most CMV-associated TCR beta chains appeared to be HLA-restricted, and the HLA associations seemed to be driven largely by CMV exposure.

Sequencing was performed on PBMCs. This receptor was obtained from a man aged 50-59 years in good health and CMV-seropositive. Recombination joined TRBV11-3 with TRBJ2-1, with TRBD1 as a weak D call on 6 bases. The CDR3 protein is CASSFRRGNEQFF. The DNA sequence reads TGTGCCAGCAGCTTTCGCAGGGGCAATGAGCAGTTCTTC.